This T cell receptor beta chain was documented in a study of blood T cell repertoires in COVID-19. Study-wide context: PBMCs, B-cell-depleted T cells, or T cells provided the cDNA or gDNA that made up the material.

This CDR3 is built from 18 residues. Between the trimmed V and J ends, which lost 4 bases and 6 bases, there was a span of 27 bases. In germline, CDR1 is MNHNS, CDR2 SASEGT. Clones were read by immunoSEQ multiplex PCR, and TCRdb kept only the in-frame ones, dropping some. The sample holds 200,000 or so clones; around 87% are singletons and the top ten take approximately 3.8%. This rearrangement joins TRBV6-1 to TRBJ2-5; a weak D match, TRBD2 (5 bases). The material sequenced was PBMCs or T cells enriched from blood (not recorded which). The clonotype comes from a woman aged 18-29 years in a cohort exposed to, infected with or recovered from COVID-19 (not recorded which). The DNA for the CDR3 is TGTGCCAGCAGTGGGCGAATATCCAGGCCAAGAGGGATACAGACCCAGTACTTC. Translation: CASSGRISRPRGIQTQYF.